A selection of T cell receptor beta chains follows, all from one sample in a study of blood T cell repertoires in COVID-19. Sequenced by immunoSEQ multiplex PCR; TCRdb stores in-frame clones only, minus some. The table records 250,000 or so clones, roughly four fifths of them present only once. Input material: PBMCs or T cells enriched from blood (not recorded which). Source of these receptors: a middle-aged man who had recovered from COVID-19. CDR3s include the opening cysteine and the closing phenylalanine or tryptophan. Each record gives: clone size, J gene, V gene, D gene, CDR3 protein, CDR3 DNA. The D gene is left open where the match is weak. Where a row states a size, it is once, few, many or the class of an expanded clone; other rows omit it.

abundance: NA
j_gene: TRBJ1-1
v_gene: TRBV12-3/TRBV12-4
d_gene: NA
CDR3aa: CASSLRDGTEAFF
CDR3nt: TGTGCCAGCAGTTTGCGGGATGGCACTGAAGCTTTCTTT

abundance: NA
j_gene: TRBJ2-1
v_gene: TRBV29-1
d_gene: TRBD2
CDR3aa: CSALTSGSEFF
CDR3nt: TGCAGCGCGCTGACTAGCGGGAGTGAGTTCTTC

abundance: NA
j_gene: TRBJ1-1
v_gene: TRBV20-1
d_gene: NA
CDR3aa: CSSGGRTEAFF
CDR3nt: TGCAGCTCCGGGGGAAGGACTGAAGCTTTCTTT

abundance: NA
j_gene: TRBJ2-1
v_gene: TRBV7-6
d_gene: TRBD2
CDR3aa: CASSLSGRGDNEQFF
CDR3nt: TGTGCCAGCAGCTTGAGCGGGAGGGGCGACAATGAGCAGTTCTTC

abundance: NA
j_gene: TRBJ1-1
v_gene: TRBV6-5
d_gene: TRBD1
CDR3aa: CASSPNRGRSTEAFF
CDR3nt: TGTGCCAGCAGTCCCAACAGGGGGCGAAGCACTGAAGCTTTCTTT

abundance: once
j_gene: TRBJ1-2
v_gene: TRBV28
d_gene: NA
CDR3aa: CASSSQNNYGYTF
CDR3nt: TGTGCCAGCAGTTCACAGAATAACTATGGCTACACCTTC

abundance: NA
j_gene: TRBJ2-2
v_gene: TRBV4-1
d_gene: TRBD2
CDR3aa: CASSQALAGNGELFF
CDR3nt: TGCGCCAGCAGCCAAGCCCTAGCGGGGAACGGGGAGCTGTTTTTT

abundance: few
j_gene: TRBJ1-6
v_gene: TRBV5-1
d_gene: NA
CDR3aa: CASSLESGTNSPLHF
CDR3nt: TGCGCCAGCAGCTTGGAGTCGGGTACTAATTCACCCCTCCACTTT

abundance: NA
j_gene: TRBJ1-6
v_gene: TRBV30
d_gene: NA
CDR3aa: CAWISPLSNSPLHF
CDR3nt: TGTGCCTGGATCTCTCCCCTCTCTAATTCACCCCTCCACTTT

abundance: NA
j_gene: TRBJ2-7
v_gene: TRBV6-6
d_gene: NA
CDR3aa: CASMSTSRLGEQYF
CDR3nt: TGTGCCAGCATGTCGACTAGTCGACTTGGGGAGCAGTACTTC

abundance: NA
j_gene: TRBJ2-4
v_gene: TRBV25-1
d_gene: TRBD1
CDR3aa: CASSELGTGFAKNIQYF
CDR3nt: TGTGCCAGCAGTGAATTGGGGACAGGCTTTGCCAAAAACATTCAGTACTTC

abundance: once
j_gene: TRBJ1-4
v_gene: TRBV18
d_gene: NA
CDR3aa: CASSRETGLIEKLFF
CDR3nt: TGTGCCAGCTCACGAGAGACAGGTTTGATTGAAAAACTGTTTTTT

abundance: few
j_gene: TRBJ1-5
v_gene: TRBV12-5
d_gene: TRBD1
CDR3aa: CASGPDRGSNQPQHF
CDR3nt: TGTGCTAGTGGTCCCGACAGGGGTAGCAATCAGCCCCAGCATTTT

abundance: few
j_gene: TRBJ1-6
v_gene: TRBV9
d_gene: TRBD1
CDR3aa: CASSVDGRGSSPLHF
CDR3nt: TGTGCCAGCAGCGTAGACGGCAGGGGGAGCTCACCCCTCCACTTT

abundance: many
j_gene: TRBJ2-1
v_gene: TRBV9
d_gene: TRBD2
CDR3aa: CASSMTSGSTEQFF
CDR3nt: TGTGCCAGCAGCATGACTAGCGGGAGTACTGAGCAGTTCTTC

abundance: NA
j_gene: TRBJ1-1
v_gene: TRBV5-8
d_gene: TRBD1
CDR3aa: CASSVGQASDTEAFF
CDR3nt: TGTGCCAGCAGCGTAGGACAGGCAAGCGACACTGAAGCTTTCTTT

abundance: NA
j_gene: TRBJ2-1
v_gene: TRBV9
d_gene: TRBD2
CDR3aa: CASSEPSGLVEQFF
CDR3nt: TGTGCCAGCAGCGAACCTAGCGGGCTGGTCGAGCAGTTCTTC

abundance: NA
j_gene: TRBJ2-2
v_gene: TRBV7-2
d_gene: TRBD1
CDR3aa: CASSSLARDRGTGELFF
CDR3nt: TGTGCCAGCAGCTCGTTAGCGAGGGACAGGGGCACCGGGGAGCTGTTTTTT

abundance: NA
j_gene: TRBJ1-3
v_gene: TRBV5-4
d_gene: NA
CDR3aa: CASRGGSGNTIYF
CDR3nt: TGTGCCAGCAGAGGGGGCTCTGGAAACACCATATATTTT

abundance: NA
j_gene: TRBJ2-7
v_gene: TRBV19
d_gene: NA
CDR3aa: CASSISTFYEQYF
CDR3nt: TGTGCCAGTAGTATAAGCACCTTCTACGAGCAGTACTTC

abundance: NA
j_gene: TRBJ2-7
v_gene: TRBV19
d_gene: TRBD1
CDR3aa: CASSLGGQGHRTYEQYF
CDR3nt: TGTGCCAGTAGCCTCGGAGGACAGGGCCATCGGACCTACGAGCAGTACTTC

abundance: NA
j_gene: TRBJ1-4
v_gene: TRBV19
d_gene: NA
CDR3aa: CASSIGWINEKLFF
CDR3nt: TGTGCCAGTAGTATCGGGTGGATTAATGAAAAACTGTTTTTT

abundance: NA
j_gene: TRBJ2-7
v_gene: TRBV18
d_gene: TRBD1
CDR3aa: CASSPPVGTGRYKQYF
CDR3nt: TGTGCCAGCTCACCACCTGTGGGGACAGGGCGTTATAAGCAGTACTTC

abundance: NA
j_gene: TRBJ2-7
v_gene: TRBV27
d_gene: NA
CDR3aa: CASSWQAGYEQYF
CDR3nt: TGTGCCAGCAGTTGGCAGGCGGGCTACGAGCAGTACTTC

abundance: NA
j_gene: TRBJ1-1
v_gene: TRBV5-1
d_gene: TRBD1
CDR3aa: CASSGQGVGNTEAFF
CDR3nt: TGCGCCAGCAGCGGACAGGGGGTCGGGAACACTGAAGCTTTCTTT

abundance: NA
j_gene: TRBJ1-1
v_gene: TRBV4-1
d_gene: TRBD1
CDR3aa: CASSQTTGGNSAFF
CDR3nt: TGCGCCAGCAGCCAAACGACAGGGGGCAATTCAGCTTTCTTT

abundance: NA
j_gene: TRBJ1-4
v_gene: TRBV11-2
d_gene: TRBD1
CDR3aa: CASSLGIGDRVEKLFF
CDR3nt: TGTGCCAGCAGTCTAGGAATAGGGGACAGGGTTGAAAAACTGTTTTTT

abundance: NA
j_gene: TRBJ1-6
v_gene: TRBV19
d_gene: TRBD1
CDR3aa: CASTLTGANSPLHF
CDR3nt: TGTGCCAGTACCCTGACAGGGGCCAATTCACCCCTCCACTTT

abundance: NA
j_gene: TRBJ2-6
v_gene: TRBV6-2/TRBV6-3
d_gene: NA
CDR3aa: CASSPVGPSGANVLTF
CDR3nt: TGTGCCAGCAGCCCAGTGGGGCCAAGCGGGGCCAACGTCCTGACTTTC

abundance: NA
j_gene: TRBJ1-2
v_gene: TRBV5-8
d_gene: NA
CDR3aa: CASSKDSPYGYTF
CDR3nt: TGTGCCAGCAGTAAAGACAGCCCCTATGGCTACACCTTC

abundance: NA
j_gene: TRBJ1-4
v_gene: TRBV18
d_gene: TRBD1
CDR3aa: CASSPSRGTNEKLFF
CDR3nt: TGTGCCAGCTCACCATCCAGGGGGACTAATGAAAAACTGTTTTTT

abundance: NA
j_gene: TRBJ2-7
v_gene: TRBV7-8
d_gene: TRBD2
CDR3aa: CASSLGASGGREQYF
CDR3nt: TGTGCCAGCAGCTTAGGAGCTAGCGGGGGCCGGGAGCAGTACTTC

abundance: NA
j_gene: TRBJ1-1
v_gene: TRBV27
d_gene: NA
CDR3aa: CASSLSGQNTEAFF
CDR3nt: TGTGCCAGCAGTTTATCAGGACAGAACACTGAAGCTTTCTTT

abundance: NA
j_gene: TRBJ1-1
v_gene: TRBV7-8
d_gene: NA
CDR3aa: CASSQVQLEAFF
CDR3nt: TGTGCCAGCAGCCAGGTACAGTTGGAAGCTTTCTTT

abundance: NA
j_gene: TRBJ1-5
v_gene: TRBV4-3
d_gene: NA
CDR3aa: CASSQVGGQPQHF
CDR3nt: TGCGCCAGCAGCCAGGTCGGGGGTCAGCCCCAGCATTTT

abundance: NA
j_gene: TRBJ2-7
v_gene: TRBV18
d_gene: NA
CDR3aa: CASSADSYEQYF
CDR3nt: TGTGCCAGCTCGGCGGACAGCTACGAGCAGTACTTC

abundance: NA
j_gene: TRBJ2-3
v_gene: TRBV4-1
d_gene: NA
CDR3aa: CASSQDQSHTDTQYF
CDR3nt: TGCGCCAGCAGCCAAGATCAGTCCCACACAGATACGCAGTATTTT

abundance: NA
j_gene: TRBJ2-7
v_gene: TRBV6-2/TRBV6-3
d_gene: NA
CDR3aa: CASSYPRGEQYF
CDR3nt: TGTGCCAGCAGTTACCCCCGGGGCGAGCAGTACTTC

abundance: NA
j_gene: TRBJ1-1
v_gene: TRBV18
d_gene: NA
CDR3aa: CASSPQGQLTEAFF
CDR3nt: TGTGCCAGCTCACCTCAGGGGCAGTTAACTGAAGCTTTCTTT

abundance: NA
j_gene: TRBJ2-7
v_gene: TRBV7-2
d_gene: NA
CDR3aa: CASSSRGSSYEQYF
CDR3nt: TGTGCCAGCAGCTCTCGGGGGAGCTCCTACGAGCAGTACTTC

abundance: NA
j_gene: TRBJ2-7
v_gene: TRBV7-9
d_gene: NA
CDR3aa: CASNEDSTSYEQYF
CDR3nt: TGTGCCAGCAACGAGGACAGTACCTCCTACGAGCAGTACTTC

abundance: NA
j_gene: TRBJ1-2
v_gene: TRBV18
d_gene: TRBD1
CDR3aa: CASSPPGQRNYGYTF
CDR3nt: TGTGCCAGCTCACCGCCGGGACAGCGGAACTATGGCTACACCTTC

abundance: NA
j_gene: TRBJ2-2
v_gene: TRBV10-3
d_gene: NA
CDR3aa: CAISESRWGGTGELFF
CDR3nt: TGTGCCATCAGTGAGTCCAGGTGGGGAGGCACCGGGGAGCTGTTTTTT

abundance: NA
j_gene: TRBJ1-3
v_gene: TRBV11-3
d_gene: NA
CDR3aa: CASSSSGSGNTIYF
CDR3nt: TGTGCCAGCAGCTCGTCAGGGTCCGGAAACACCATATATTTT

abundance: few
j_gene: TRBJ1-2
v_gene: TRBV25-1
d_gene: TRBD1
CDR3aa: CASSEWAGGNYGYTF
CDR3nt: TGTGCCAGCAGTGAATGGGCAGGGGGTAACTATGGCTACACCTTC

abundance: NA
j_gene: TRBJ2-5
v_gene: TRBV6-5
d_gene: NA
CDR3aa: CASTGGIKQETQYF
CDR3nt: TGTGCCAGCACCGGAGGGATAAAGCAAGAGACCCAGTACTTC

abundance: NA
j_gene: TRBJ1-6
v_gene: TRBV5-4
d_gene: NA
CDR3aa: CASSPNAPGGAHNPLHF
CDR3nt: TGTGCCAGCAGCCCCAACGCTCCGGGGGGGGCCCATAATCCCCTCCACTTT

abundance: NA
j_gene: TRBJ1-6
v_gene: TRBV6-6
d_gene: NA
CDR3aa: CASSYGGPSPLHF
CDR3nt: TGTGCCAGCAGTTACGGGGGCCCTTCACCCCTCCACTTT

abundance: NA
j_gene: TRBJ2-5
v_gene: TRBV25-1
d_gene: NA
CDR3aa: CASSETEIQETQYF
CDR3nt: TGTGCCAGCAGTGAAACAGAGATCCAAGAGACCCAGTACTTC